This T cell receptor beta chain was recovered during a study of T cells in Graves' hyperthyroidism and ophthalmopathy. Germline loops: CDR1 DFQATT, CDR2 SNEGSKA (reference sequence). The length of the CDR3 is 11 residues. V lost 5 bases to trimming and J lost 7 bases, with 8 bases between them. TCR beta CDR3 regions were amplified from RNA transcripts. First-round RT-PCR with HTBI primers amplified the TCR CDR3 region. TCRdb itself ran the multiplex PCR reads through MiXCR, one entry per CDR3 protein. The sample consists of about 610,000 distinct CDR3 sequences, 40% to 55% of them appearing once. The chain is built from TRBV20-1 and TRBJ2-2; tentatively, D is TRBD2 (5 bases). The sample was peripheral blood or thyroid tissue (not recorded which). The receptor's source is a woman between 18 and 30 years old with Graves' hyperthyroidism. CDR3 nucleotide sequence: TGCAGTGCTGAAGCGGACGGGGAGCTGTTTTTT. It translates to CSAEADGELFF.